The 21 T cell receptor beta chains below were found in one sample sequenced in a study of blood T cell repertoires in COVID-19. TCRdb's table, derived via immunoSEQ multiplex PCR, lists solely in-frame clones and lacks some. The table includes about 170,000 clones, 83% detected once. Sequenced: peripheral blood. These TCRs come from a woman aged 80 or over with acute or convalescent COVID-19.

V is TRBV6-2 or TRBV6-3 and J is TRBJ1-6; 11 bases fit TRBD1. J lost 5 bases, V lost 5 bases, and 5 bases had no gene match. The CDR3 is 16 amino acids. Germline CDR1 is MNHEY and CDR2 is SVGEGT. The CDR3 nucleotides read TGTGCCAGCAGTCCGGGACAGGGGGTTAATAATTCACCCCTCCACTTT. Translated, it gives CASSPGQGVNNSPLHF.

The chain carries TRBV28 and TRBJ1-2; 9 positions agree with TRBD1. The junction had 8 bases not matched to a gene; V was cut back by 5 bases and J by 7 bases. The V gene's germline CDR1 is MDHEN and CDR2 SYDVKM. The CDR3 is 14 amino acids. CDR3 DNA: TGTGCCAGCAGTGCCGGGACAGGGATTGGTGGCTACACCTTC. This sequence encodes CASSAGTGIGGYTF.

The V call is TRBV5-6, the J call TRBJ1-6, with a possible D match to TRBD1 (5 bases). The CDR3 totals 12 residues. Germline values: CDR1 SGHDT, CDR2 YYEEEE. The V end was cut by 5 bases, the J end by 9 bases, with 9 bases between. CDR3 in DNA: TGTGCCAGCAGGGAGCAGGGTTCACCCCTCCACTTT. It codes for CASREQGSPLHF.

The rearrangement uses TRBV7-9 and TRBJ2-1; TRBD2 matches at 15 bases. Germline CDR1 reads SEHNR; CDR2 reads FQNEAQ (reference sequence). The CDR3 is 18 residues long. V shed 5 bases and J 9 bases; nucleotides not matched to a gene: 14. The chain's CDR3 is CASSPLGTSGGFSTEQFF. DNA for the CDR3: TGTGCCAGCAGCCCACTTGGGACTAGCGGGGGGTTTAGCACTGAGCAGTTCTTC.

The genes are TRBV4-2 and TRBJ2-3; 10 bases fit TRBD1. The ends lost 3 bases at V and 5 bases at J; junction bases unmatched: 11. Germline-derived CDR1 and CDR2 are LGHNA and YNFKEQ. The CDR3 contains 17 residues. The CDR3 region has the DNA TGTGCCAGCAGCCACCTCCGGGACAGGGGATTAGAAGATACGCAGTATTTT. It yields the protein CASSHLRDRGLEDTQYF.

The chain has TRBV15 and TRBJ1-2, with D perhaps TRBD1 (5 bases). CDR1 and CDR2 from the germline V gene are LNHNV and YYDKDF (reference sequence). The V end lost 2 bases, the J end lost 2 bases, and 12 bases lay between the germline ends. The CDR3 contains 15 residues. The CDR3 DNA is TGTGCCACCAGCAGACCGAGGCAGGGAAACTATGGCTACACCTTC. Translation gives CATSRPRQGNYGYTF.

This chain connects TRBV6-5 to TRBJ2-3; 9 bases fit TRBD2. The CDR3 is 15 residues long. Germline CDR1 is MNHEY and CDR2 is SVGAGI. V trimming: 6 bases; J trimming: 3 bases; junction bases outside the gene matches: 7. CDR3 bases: TGTGCCAGCAGACACGCTAGCGGGGAAACAGATACGCAGTATTTT. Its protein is CASRHASGETDTQYF.

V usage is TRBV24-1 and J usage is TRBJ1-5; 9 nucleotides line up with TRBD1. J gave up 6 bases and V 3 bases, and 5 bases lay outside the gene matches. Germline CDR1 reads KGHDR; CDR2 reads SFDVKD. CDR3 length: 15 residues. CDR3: CATSDTDRGGQPQHF. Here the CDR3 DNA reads TGTGCCACCAGTGATACGGACAGGGGAGGTCAGCCCCAGCATTTT.

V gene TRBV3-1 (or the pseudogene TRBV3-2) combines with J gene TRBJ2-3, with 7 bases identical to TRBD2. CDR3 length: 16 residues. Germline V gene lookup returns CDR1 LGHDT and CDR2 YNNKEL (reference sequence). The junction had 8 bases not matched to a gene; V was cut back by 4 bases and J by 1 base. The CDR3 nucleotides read TGTGCCAGCAGCCGGCGGGGGACTGGCGGCACAGATACGCAGTATTTT. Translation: CASSRRGTGGTDTQYF.

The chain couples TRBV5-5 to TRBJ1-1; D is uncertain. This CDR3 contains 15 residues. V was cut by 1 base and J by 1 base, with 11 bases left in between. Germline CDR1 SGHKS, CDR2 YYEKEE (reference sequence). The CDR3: CASSLLHSSNTEAFF. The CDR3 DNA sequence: TGTGCCAGCAGCTTGCTTCACAGCTCGAACACTGAAGCTTTCTTT. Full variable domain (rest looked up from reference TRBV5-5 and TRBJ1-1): DAGVTQSPTHLIKTRGQQVTLRCSPISGHKSVSWYQQVLGQGPQFIFQYYEKEERGRGNFPDRFSARQFPNYSSELNVNALLLGDSALYLCASSLLHSSNTEAFFGQGTRLTVV.

DNA for the CDR3: TGTGCCAGCAGGAGGGATAGCGGCAATCAGCCCCAGCATTTT. Its protein is CASRRDSGNQPQHF. This sequence joins TRBV27 and TRBJ1-5; unclear D gene. This CDR3 is 14 amino acids long. The germline V gene has CDR1 MNHEY and CDR2 SMNVEV (reference sequence). Between the trimmed V and J ends, which lost 6 bases and 2 bases, there was a span of 11 bases.

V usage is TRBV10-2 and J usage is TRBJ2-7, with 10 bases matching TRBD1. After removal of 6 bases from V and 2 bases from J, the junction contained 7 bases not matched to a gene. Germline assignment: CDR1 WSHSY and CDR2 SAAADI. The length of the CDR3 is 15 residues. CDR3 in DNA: TGCGCCAGCAGAACAGGGACAGGGGCAACCTACGAGCAGTACTTC. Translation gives CASRTGTGATYEQYF.

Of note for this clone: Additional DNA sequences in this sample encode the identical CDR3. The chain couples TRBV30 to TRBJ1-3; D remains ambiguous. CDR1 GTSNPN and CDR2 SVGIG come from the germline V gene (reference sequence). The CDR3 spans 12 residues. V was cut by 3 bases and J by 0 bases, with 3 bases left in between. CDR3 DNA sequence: TGTGCCTGGAGCAACTCTGGAAACACCATATATTTT. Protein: CAWSNSGNTIYF.

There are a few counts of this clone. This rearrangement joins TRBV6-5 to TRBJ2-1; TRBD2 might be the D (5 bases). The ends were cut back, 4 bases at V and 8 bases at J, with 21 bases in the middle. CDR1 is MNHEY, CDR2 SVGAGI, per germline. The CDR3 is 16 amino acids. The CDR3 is CASSSTRNAQRDEQFF. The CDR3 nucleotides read TGTGCCAGCAGTTCAACTAGAAACGCTCAACGCGATGAGCAGTTCTTC.

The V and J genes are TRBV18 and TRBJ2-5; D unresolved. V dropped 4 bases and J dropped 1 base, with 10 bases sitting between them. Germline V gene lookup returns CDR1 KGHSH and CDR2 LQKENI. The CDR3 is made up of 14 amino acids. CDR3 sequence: CASSRRRTQETQYF. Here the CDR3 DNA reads TGTGCCAGCTCACGACGGAGAACCCAAGAGACCCAGTACTTC.

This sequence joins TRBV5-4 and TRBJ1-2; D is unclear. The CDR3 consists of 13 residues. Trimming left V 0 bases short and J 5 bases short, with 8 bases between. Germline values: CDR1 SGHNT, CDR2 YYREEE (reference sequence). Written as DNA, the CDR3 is TGTGCCAGCAGCTTGGCTGAGAGTTATGGCTACACCTTC. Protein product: CASSLAESYGYTF.

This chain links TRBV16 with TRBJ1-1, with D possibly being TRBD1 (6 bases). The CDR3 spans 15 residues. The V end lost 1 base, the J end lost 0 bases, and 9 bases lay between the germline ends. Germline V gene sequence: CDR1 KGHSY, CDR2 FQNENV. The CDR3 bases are TGTGCCAGCAGCCAATGGGCAGGGGTGAACACTGAAGCTTTCTTT. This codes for CASSQWAGVNTEAFF.

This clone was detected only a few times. The CDR3 bases are TGTGCCAGCAGCCGGACTGAAAATGAAAAACTGTTTTTT. It codes for CASSRTENEKLFF. V gene TRBV9 combines with J gene TRBJ1-4; D call uncertain. Trimming shortened V by 4 bases and J by 5 bases, and 9 bases separated the two germline ends. CDR1 and CDR2 (germline): SGDLS, YYNGEE. This CDR3 spans 13 amino acids.

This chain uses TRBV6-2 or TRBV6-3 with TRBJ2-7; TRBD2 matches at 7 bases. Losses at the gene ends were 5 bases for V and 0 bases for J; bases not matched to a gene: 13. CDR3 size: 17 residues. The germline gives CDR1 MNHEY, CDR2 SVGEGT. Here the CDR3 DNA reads TGTGCCAGCAGTGTCCGCACTAGCGTTCCGAGCTCCTACGAGCAGTACTTC. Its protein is CASSVRTSVPSSYEQYF.

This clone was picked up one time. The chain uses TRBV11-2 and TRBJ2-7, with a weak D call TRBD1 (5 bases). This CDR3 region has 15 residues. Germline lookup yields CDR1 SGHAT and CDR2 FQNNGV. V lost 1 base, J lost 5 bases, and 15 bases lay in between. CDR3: CASSLGVRQMDEQYF. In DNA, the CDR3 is TGTGCCAGCAGCTTAGGCGTGCGACAGATGGACGAGCAGTACTTC. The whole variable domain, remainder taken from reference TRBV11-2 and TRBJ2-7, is EAGVAQSPRYKIIEKRQSVAFWCNPISGHATLYWYQQILGQGPKLLIQFQNNGVVDDSQLPKDRFSAERLKGVDSTLKIQPAKLEDSAVYLCASSLGVRQMDEQYFGPGTRLTVT.

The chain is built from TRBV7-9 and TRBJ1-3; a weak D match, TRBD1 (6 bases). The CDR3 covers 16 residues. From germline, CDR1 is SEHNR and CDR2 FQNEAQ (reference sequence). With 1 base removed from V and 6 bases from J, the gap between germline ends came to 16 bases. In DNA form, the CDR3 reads TGTGCCAGCAGCTTAGAAGGGGGACCCTTCTTAAACACCATATATTTT. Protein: CASSLEGGPFLNTIYF.